Each of the 27 T cell receptor beta chains below was sequenced from the same sample in a study of glioma-infiltrating T cells (dated by TCRdb to 2015 to 2016). The sequencer was an Illumina MiSeq. The iRepertoire nested amplicon-rescue multiplex PCR (arm-PCR) platform was used to amplify TCR alpha and beta CDR3 regions from RNA. TCRdb applied fastp at Q25 and MiXCR to the public reads, then kept only in-frame beta chains. All rows with the same CDR3 protein become a single entry with the most common DNA and genes. This sample has about 130,000 distinct CDR3 sequences in its table, and roughly 25% of those were observed once. The ten largest make up about 15% of the sample. What was sequenced was glioma tissue, nonneoplastic brain tissue, or PBMCs (not recorded which). These TCRs come from a human donor with low-grade glioma or glioblastoma, undergoing nonglioma brain surgery, or in good health (not recorded which).

This clonotype was seen ten or more times. V gene TRBV29-1 combines with J gene TRBJ2-1; 11 bases line up with TRBD2. CDR1 and CDR2 (germline): SQVTM, ANQGSEA. This CDR3 region has 14 residues. The trim removed 2 bases at V and 5 bases at J, leaving 2 bases unmatched. CDR3: CSVETSGGNNEQFF. For the CDR3, the DNA is TGCAGCGTTGAAACTAGCGGGGGTAACAATGAGCAGTTCTTC.

This clonotype was seen repeatedly, ten times or more. The J gene is TRBJ1-2, the V gene TRBV20-1; maybe TRBD1 (5 bases). This CDR3 is 15 amino acids long. Germline-derived CDR1 and CDR2 are DFQATT and SNEGSKA (reference sequence). V lost 2 bases and J lost 5, with 18 bases in between. The CDR3 nucleotides read TGCAGTGCTAGAAACCGCCGGGCCGGGGGATATGGCTACACCTTC. This gives the protein CSARNRRAGGYGYTF.

This clonotype was detected ten times or more. The CDR3 sequence is CASSYSSRGWELYEQYF. In DNA, the CDR3 is TGTGCCAGCAGTTACTCCTCTAGGGGTTGGGAGCTTTACGAGCAGTACTTC. V and J are TRBV6-6 and TRBJ2-7; D possibly matches TRBD1 or TRBD2 (5 bases each). V was pared by 0 bases and J by 4 bases, with 19 bases between. The CDR3 extends over 17 amino acids. Germline CDR1 reads MNHNY; CDR2 reads SVGAGI (reference sequence).

This clonotype was observed a few times. This rearrangement joins TRBV19 to TRBJ2-7; 9 bases agree with TRBD1. V lost 4 bases, J lost 2 bases, and 3 bases stayed unmatched. CDR3 length: 14 amino acids. CDR1 is LNHDA, CDR2 SQIVND, per germline (reference sequence). DNA of the CDR3: TGTGCCAGTAGTACCGGGACAGGGCCCTACGAGCAGTACTTC. Its translation is CASSTGTGPYEQYF.

At least ten counts were recorded for this clonotype. This CDR3 reads CSAHGQGYTEAFF. In nucleotides, the CDR3 is TGCAGTGCACACGGACAGGGCTACACTGAAGCTTTCTTT. The chain has TRBV20-1 and TRBJ1-1; 8 bases fit TRBD1. Germline V CDR1 and CDR2: DFQATT, SNEGSKA (reference sequence). This CDR3 is built from 13 residues. V shed 6 bases and J 3 bases; nucleotides not matched to a gene: 6.

This clonotype turned up a few times. The V and J genes are TRBV29-1 and TRBJ2-5, with D uncertain. V dropped 3 bases and J dropped 4 bases, with 9 bases sitting between them. The CDR3 has 12 residues. CDR1 is SQVTM and CDR2 is ANQGSEA in the germline V gene. CDR3 DNA sequence: TGCAGCGTTGACACGACCCCAGAGACCCAGTACTTC. Its translation is CSVDTTPETQYF.

The rearrangement links TRBV29-1 to TRBJ2-1; D is possibly TRBD2 (5 bases). The CDR3 is 13 residues long. The V gene lost 4 bases and the J gene lost 0 bases, with 7 bases spanning the gap. Germline V gene lookup returns CDR1 SQVTM and CDR2 ANQGSEA. CDR3 coding DNA: TGCAGCGTTGGGGCGGGCTCCTACAATGAGCAGTTCTTC. Encoded protein: CSVGAGSYNEQFF.

This clonotype was recorded many times. The rearrangement joins TRBV20-1 to TRBJ2-1; 7 positions agree with TRBD2. CDR3 length: 14 residues. Germline-derived CDR1 and CDR2 are DFQATT and SNEGSKA (reference sequence). J gave up 6 bases and V 6 bases, and 11 bases lay outside the gene matches. CDR3 amino acids: CSARKSGISNEQFF. The CDR3 region has the DNA TGCAGTGCCAGAAAAAGCGGGATAAGCAATGAGCAGTTCTTC.

This clonotype was counted ten times or more. The V gene is TRBV19, the J gene TRBJ2-1; tentative D call: TRBD2 (7 bases). Germline V gene data show CDR1 as LNHDA and CDR2 as SQIVND (reference sequence). V was trimmed by 6 bases and J by 0 bases, leaving 12 bases between them. There are 15 residues in the CDR3. CDR3 sequence: CASRGGGSSYNEQFF. CDR3 in DNA: TGTGCCAGTAGAGGGGGAGGGAGCTCCTACAATGAGCAGTTCTTC. Supplemented by reference TRBV19 and TRBJ2-1, the full variable domain reads DGGITQSPKYLFRKEGQNVTLSCEQNLNHDAMYWYRQDPGQGLRLIYYSQIVNDFQKGDIAEGYSVSREKKESFPLTVTSAQKNPTAFYLCASRGGGSSYNEQFFGPGTRLTVL.

This clonotype was seen more than once but under ten times. Since a much larger clone is just one base distant, this may be a read error. The chain links TRBV28 to TRBJ1-4; D is ambiguous. The CDR3 totals 13 residues. Germline values: CDR1 MDHEN, CDR2 SYDVKM. CDR3 nucleotides: TGTGCCGGCAGTTCACCGGGCCTCGGAAAACTGTTTTTT. Translation: CAGSSPGLGKLFF.

V and J are TRBV5-1 and TRBJ2-1; 8 nucleotides line up with TRBD2. There are 18 residues in the CDR3. Losses at the gene ends were 0 bases for V and 4 bases for J; bases not matched to a gene: 12. Per germline, CDR1 SGHRS and CDR2 YFSETQ. The CDR3 coding sequence is TGCGCCAGCAGCTTGGAAGGTAGCGGGAACCCTCAATACAATGAGCAGTTCTTC. It yields the protein CASSLEGSGNPQYNEQFF.

This clonotype was detected ten times or more. This chain links TRBV10-3 with TRBJ1-1; D unclear. Germline assignment: CDR1 ENHRY and CDR2 SYGVKD. The CDR3 has 15 amino acids. V lost 2 bases and J lost 1, with 11 bases in between. CDR3 bases: TGTGCCATCAGTGAGGAGGGCAGAGGGAACACTGAAGCTTTCTTT. It specifies CAISEEGRGNTEAFF.

This clonotype was observed at least ten times. This rearrangement joins TRBV20-1 to TRBJ2-3; 13 nucleotides align to TRBD2. The CDR3 length is 15 residues. From germline, CDR1 is DFQATT and CDR2 SNEGSKA (reference sequence). J lost 3 bases, V lost 2 bases, and 2 bases had no gene match. CDR3 sequence (DNA): TGCAGTGCTAGACGACTAGCGGGAGGAACAGATACGCAGTATTTT. Translating it yields CSARRLAGGTDTQYF.

This clonotype was observed at least ten times. V gene TRBV7-2 combines with J gene TRBJ1-1; D possibly corresponds to TRBD1 (6 bases). The CDR3 has 13 amino acids. CDR1 and CDR2 (germline): SGHTA, FQGNSA. Trimming stripped 6 bases from V and 1 base from J, with 9 bases between. CDR3 sequence: CASSPQGNTEAFF. The CDR3 DNA follows: TGTGCCAGCAGTCCACAGGGGAACACTGAAGCTTTCTTT.

Ten or more counts support this clonotype. The genes are TRBV20-1 and TRBJ2-7, with 7 bases aligning to TRBD2. Unmatched junction bases numbered 0, after V lost 3 bases and J lost 1 base. The CDR3 covers 12 residues. Germline assignment: CDR1 DFQATT and CDR2 SNEGSKA (reference sequence). The CDR3 DNA reads TGCAGTGCTAGCGGGGGGTCCTACGAGCAGTACTTC. This gives the protein CSASGGSYEQYF.

The genes are TRBV29-1 and TRBJ1-1; the D gene is possibly TRBD1 (6 bases). The V end lost 0 bases, the J end lost 11 bases, and 25 bases lay between the germline ends. This CDR3 spans 16 amino acids. Germline V gene data show CDR1 as SQVTM and CDR2 as ANQGSEA. The CDR3 DNA reads TGCAGCGTTGAAGATTTCGAAATGGCAGGGGCCTGGGGGGCTTTCTTT. Its protein product is CSVEDFEMAGAWGAFF.

As concerns this clonotype: A read error may explain this, as a much larger clone is one base away. This CDR3 is missing its conserved last phenylalanine or tryptophan, likely due to a read error. The chain recombines TRBV18 with TRBJ2-7; D unclear. The CDR3 sequence is 13 residues long. Germline loops: CDR1 KGHSH, CDR2 LQKENI. V was trimmed by 3 bases and J by 3 bases, leaving 9 bases between them. This chain's CDR3 is CASSPNPYYEQYL. CDR3 DNA sequence: TGTGCCAGCTCACCGAACCCATACTACGAGCAGTACCTC.

In its sample, this clonotype was seen many times. The V and J genes are TRBV6-1 and TRBJ2-3; the D is unclear. The length of the CDR3 is 15 residues. Trimming shortened V by 5 bases and J by 7 bases, and 19 bases separated the two germline ends. CDR1 and CDR2 (germline): MNHNS, SASEGT. CDR3 sequence (DNA): TGTGCCAGCAGTCCGCAGTTCGATAGGGTACATACGCAGTATTTT. This gives the protein CASSPQFDRVHTQYF.

This clonotype was detected many times. The chain couples TRBV2 to TRBJ2-3; D perhaps matches TRBD1 (6 bases). CDR1 is SNHLY, CDR2 FYNNEI, per germline. CDR3 length: 18 amino acids. Trimming shortened V by 6 bases and J by 1 base, and 23 bases separated the two germline ends. The CDR3 loop reads CASRVTLLDSGGTDTQYF. CDR3 coding DNA: TGTGCCAGCAGGGTCACCCTCCTGGACAGCGGTGGCACAGATACGCAGTATTTT.

This clonotype showed up many times. The chain uses TRBV4-2 and TRBJ2-3; D possibly corresponds to TRBD2 (6 bases). The length of the CDR3 is 16 residues. CDR1 and CDR2 (germline): LGHNA, YNFKEQ. Trimming removed 1 base from V and 2 bases from J, with 13 bases in between. CDR3 amino acids: CASSQGSGVLTDTQYF. CDR3 DNA: TGTGCCAGCAGCCAAGGTAGCGGAGTACTCACAGATACGCAGTATTTT.

This clonotype was found many times. The chain recombines TRBV4-1 with TRBJ1-5; D gene uncertain. The CDR3 runs 17 residues. V lost 0 bases and J lost 0, with 12 bases in between. Germline CDR1 is MGHRA and CDR2 is YSYEKL. The CDR3 DNA is TGCGCCAGCAGCCAAGATCCGCAGATTTATAGCAATCAGCCCCAGCATTTT. It yields the protein CASSQDPQIYSNQPQHF.

Turning to this clonotype: Possible read error: a much larger clone is one base away. The chain employs TRBV28 and TRBJ2-4, with TRBD2 identical over 10 bases. Germline CDR1 is MDHEN and CDR2 is SYDVKM. The CDR3 extends over 15 amino acids. With V trimmed by 5 bases and J by 5 bases, 6 bases remained unmatched. CDR3 coding DNA: TGTGCCAGCAGTCGCCTAGCGGGAGTGGAAAACATTCAGTACTTC. This sequence encodes CASSRLAGVENIQYF.

This clonotype was seen a handful of times. The chain recombines TRBV7-2 with TRBJ2-5, with no clear D. The CDR3 length is 13 residues. Germline loops: CDR1 SGHTA, CDR2 FQGNSA. The ends were cut back, 7 bases at V and 2 bases at J, with 11 bases in the middle. CDR3: CASTLNGQETQYF. Written as DNA, the CDR3 is TGTGCCAGCACACTGAACGGTCAAGAGACCCAGTACTTC.

This clonotype has more than one count but fewer than ten. The CDR3 here is CSVEDFAGAVNEQFF. The CDR3 coding sequence is TGCAGCGTTGAAGATTTTGCGGGAGCGGTCAATGAGCAGTTCTTC. The genes are TRBV29-1 and TRBJ2-1; 7 bases are shared with TRBD2. J was trimmed by 6 bases and V by 0 bases; bases with no gene match: 8. From germline, CDR1 is SQVTM and CDR2 ANQGSEA. The CDR3 is 15 residues long.

This clonotype was seen many times. The rearrangement links TRBV7-6 to TRBJ2-1; D gene unclear. The CDR3 runs 15 residues. The V gene lost 0 bases and the J gene lost 0 bases, with 6 bases spanning the gap. CDR1 and CDR2 from the germline V gene are SGHVS and FNYEAQ. Here the CDR3 reads CASSLAMNSYNEQFF. CDR3 coding DNA: TGTGCCAGCAGCTTAGCGATGAACTCCTACAATGAGCAGTTCTTC.

This clonotype was detected ten times or more. The V call is TRBV6-6, the J call TRBJ2-2, with D possibly matching TRBD2 (5 bases). Per germline, CDR1 MNHNY and CDR2 SVGAGI (reference sequence). CDR3 length: 16 amino acids. V dropped 2 bases and J dropped 1 base, with 11 bases sitting between them. The CDR3 sequence: CASSYGSVENTGELFF. The CDR3 DNA follows: TGTGCCAGCAGTTACGGGAGCGTTGAGAACACCGGGGAGCTGTTTTTT.

This clonotype was picked up many times. The chain has TRBV19 and TRBJ2-2; D gene uncertain. This CDR3 region has 15 residues. The germline V gene encodes CDR1 LNHDA and CDR2 SQIVND (reference sequence). Trimming took off 3 bases at V and 1 base at J, with 9 bases between the two ends. CDR3 bases: TGTGCCAGTAGTATCTCCGCCGGGAACACCGGGGAGCTGTTTTTT. Translation: CASSISAGNTGELFF.